The sequence of this TCR beta chain was determined in a study of T cell responses to AZD1222 COVID-19 vaccine. Remarks on this clone: The antigen is undetermined.

TCRdb's table, derived via immunoSEQ multiplex PCR, lists solely in-frame clones and lacks some. The data hold 200,000 to 250,000 clones, with less than 95% observed a single time. Findings and caveats of the study: Repertoires were sampled only after the peak T cell response.

The sample consisted of peripheral blood, taken 28 days after the second dose of the MenACWY control vaccine. The TCR originated in an adult who received the MenACWY meningococcal vaccine as a control.

Here the CDR3 reads CASSQEYLGVFEKLFF. The CDR3 DNA reads as TGCGCCAGCAGCCAAGAGTATTTAGGGGTTTTTGAAAAACTGTTTTTT. The rearrangement uses TRBV4-1 and TRBJ1-4; TRBD1 is a possible D gene (5 bases). The CDR3 totals 16 residues. V was trimmed by 0 bases and J by 7 bases, leaving 15 bases between them. CDR1 is MGHRA and CDR2 is YSYEKL in the germline V gene.